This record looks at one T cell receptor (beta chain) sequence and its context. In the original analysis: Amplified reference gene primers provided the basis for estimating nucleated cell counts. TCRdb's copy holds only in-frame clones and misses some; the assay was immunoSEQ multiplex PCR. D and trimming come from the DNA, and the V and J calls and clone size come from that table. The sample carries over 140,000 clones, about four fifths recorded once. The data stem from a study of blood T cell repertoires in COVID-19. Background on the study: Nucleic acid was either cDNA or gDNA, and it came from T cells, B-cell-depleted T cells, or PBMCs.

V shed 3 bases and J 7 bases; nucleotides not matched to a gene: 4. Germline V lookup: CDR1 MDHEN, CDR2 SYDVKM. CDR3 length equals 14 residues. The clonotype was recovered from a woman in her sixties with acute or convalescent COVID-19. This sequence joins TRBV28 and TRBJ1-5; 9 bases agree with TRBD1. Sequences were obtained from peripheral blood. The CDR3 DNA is TGTGCCAGCAGTTTTCACAGGGGGCGGCAGCCCCAGCATTTT. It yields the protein CASSFHRGRQPQHF.